Shown below are 27 T cell receptor beta chains from a single sample sequenced in a study of low-dose radiotherapy and immunotherapy resistance in tumors. Documented time point: after trial treatment. Specified treatment: LDRT plus nivolumab, ipilimumab, low-dose cyclophosphamide and aspirin (RACIN trial). TRAV and TRBV primers primed cDNA for both TCRalpha and TCRbeta. PCR amplification of the TCRs was performed with Phusion for approximately 20 PCR cycles, and it relied on a constant-region primer together with a V-primer adapter. One entry per CDR3 protein results from TCRdb running MiXCR on the reads. The data hold 30,000 to 45,000 distinct CDR3 sequences, with under 25% observed a single time. Material: PBMCs, obtained after low-dose radiotherapy plus immunotherapy. These receptors all stem from a female donor with ovarian cancer.

This clonotype was counted only a few times. This chain links TRBV9 with TRBJ2-5; D unresolved. The ends were cut back, 4 bases at V and 5 bases at J, with 18 bases in the middle. This CDR3 has 15 residues. Germline CDR1 and CDR2: SGDLS and YYNGEE. Here the CDR3 reads CASSPGGQPRETQYF. CDR3 nucleotides: TGTGCCAGCAGCCCCGGTGGGCAGCCTAGGGAGACCCAGTACTTC.

This clonotype has a count of ten or more. For the CDR3, the DNA is TGTGCCAGCAGTGCCGGGACTGAGTACAATGAGCAGTTCTTC. Amino acids: CASSAGTEYNEQFF. This chain uses TRBV6-8 with TRBJ2-1, with D tentatively TRBD2 (6 bases). From germline, CDR1 is MNHGY and CDR2 SAAAGT. Trimming took off 5 bases at V and 4 bases at J, with 12 bases between the two ends. The CDR3 runs to 14 residues.

This clonotype came up many times. The CDR3 loop is CSVQKMNTEAFF. Here the CDR3 DNA reads TGCAGCGTTCAGAAAATGAACACTGAAGCTTTCTTT. The rearrangement joins TRBV29-1 to TRBJ1-1, with D hard to call. The V gene lost 5 bases and the J gene lost 0 bases, with 7 bases spanning the gap. This CDR3 region has 12 residues. Per germline, CDR1 SQVTM and CDR2 ANQGSEA.

The genes are TRBV12-3 or TRBV12-4 and TRBJ2-1; TRBD2 matches 9 bases. After removal of 6 bases from V and 7 bases from J, the junction contained 10 bases not matched to a gene. This CDR3 is 15 amino acids long. CDR3 loop: CASSSGGSPWNEQFF. The CDR3 region has the DNA TGTGCCAGCAGCAGCGGGGGGTCACCCTGGAATGAGCAGTTCTTC.

This clonotype was observed at least ten times. CDR3 in amino acids: CASSLSGQETQYF. The CDR3 DNA is TGTGCCAGCAGTTTATCCGGGCAAGAGACCCAGTACTTC. The gene calls are TRBV28 and TRBJ2-5, with unresolved D. The ends were cut back, 1 base at V and 2 bases at J, with 5 bases in the middle. Germline CDR1 reads MDHEN; CDR2 reads SYDVKM. The CDR3 consists of 13 residues.

In its sample, this clonotype was seen many times. The gene calls are TRBV27 and TRBJ1-6; a possible D gene is TRBD1 (5 bases). The CDR3 consists of 15 residues. From germline, CDR1 is MNHEY and CDR2 SMNVEV (reference sequence). Between the trimmed V and J ends, which lost 7 bases and 0 bases, there was a span of 10 bases. CDR3 residues: CASKSGGSYNSPLHF. The CDR3 DNA reads as TGTGCCAGCAAGTCCGGGGGCTCCTATAATTCACCCCTCCACTTT.

This chain connects TRBV5-4 to TRBJ1-4; 10 bases are shared with TRBD1. This CDR3 is 18 amino acids long. With 0 bases clipped from V and 0 bases from J, the junction kept 5 bases outside the gene matches. Germline V gives CDR1 SGHNT, CDR2 YYREEE (reference sequence). Here the CDR3 reads CASSLGTGGGATNEKLFF. The CDR3 DNA follows: TGTGCCAGCAGCTTGGGGACAGGGGGAGGAGCAACTAATGAAAAACTGTTTTTT.

There are many counts of this clonotype. V and J are TRBV12-3 or TRBV12-4 and TRBJ2-7; 8 bases are shared with TRBD2. Unmatched junction bases numbered 9, after V lost 5 bases and J lost 3 bases. The CDR3 runs 15 residues. CDR3 DNA sequence: TGTGCCAGCAGTGTCAATGCGGGGGGAATCTACGAGCAGTACTTC. Its protein product is CASSVNAGGIYEQYF.

This clonotype was detected ten times or more. The chain employs TRBV13 and TRBJ1-6; 10 positions agree with TRBD1. The CDR3 extends over 15 amino acids. The V gene end was trimmed by 0 bases and the J gene end by 10 bases; junction bases not matched to a gene: 3. Germline CDR1 reads PRHDT; CDR2 reads FYEKMQ (reference sequence). CDR3 protein: CASSLGGTGVSPLHF. CDR3 coding DNA: TGTGCCAGCAGCTTAGGCGGGACAGGGGTCTCACCCCTCCACTTT.

As concerns this clonotype: This sequence is one base from a far larger clone and is likely a read error. J is TRBJ2-1 and V is TRBV5-5; no reliable D call. The CDR3 length is 13 residues. V was shortened by 0 bases and J by 10 bases, with 11 bases between the two germline ends. Germline V gene sequence: CDR1 SGHKS, CDR2 YYEKEE (reference sequence). The chain's CDR3 is CASSLVILDEQFF. The CDR3 DNA reads as TGTGCCAGCAGCTTGGTTATTTTGGACGAGCAGTTCTTC.

Many counts were recorded for this clonotype. The chain combines TRBV4-1 with TRBJ1-4, with TRBD1 as a possible D gene (6 bases). Trimming cost V 4 bases and J 7 bases, with 16 bases left between them. The length of the CDR3 is 15 residues. Germline-derived CDR1 and CDR2 are MGHRA and YSYEKL. CDR3 sequence (DNA): TGCGCCAGCAGCCGCCTACAGGGTGTGGCTGAAAAACTGTTTTTT. This encodes CASSRLQGVAEKLFF.

Details on this clonotype: A read error is likely here: a far larger clone is one base away. The chain combines TRBV7-3 with TRBJ2-7, with D tentatively TRBD1 (7 bases). V was shortened by 5 bases and J by 7 bases, with 21 bases between the two germline ends. Germline loops: CDR1 SGHTA, CDR2 FQGTGA. The CDR3 covers 15 residues. Here the CDR3 DNA reads TGTGCCAGCAGCGGAGGCAGGGGGGCTTACAATGAGCAGTACTTC. Translated, it gives CASSGGRGAYNEQYF.

Turning to this clonotype: A far larger clone is one base from this, pointing to a likely read error. The CDR3 sequence: CASRDRDNEQYF. The CDR3 bases are TGCGCCAGCAGGGACAGGGACAATGAGCAGTACTTC. The rearrangement uses TRBV5-3 and TRBJ2-7; the match to TRBD1 covers 9 bases. TRBV5-3 is an ORF, with its function uncertain. This CDR3 has 12 amino acids.

This clonotype was recorded at least ten times. The chain combines TRBV19 with TRBJ2-3, with D maybe TRBD2 (5 bases). Per the germline V gene, CDR1 is LNHDA and CDR2 is SQIVND (reference sequence). The CDR3 covers 17 residues. V lost 6 bases and J 1 base, leaving 20 bases between the germline ends. In DNA form, the CDR3 reads TGTGCCAGTAGGGTGCTCGGAACCTCCGGGGGCACAGATACGCAGTATTTT. Residues: CASRVLGTSGGTDTQYF.

This clonotype was observed at least ten times. This chain uses TRBV18 with TRBJ2-3; D is uncertain. Germline V CDR1 and CDR2: KGHSH, LQKENI. The V and J ends lost 5 bases and 0 bases respectively, with 12 bases between them. This CDR3 contains 15 residues. The CDR3 nucleotides read TGTGCCAGCTCAAGACTGGAATCTAGCACAGATACGCAGTATTTT. Translating gives CASSRLESSTDTQYF. The full variable domain, rest sourced from reference TRBV18 and TRBJ2-3, is NAGVMQNPRHLVRRRGQEARLRCSPMKGHSHVYWYRQLPEEGLKFMVYLQKENIIDESGMPKERFSAEFPKEGPSILRIQQVVRGDSAAYFCASSRLESSTDTQYFGPGTRLTVL.

This clonotype was counted ten times or more. The chain recombines TRBV20-1 with TRBJ2-3, with D perhaps TRBD1 (6 bases). The CDR3 has 13 residues. V gave up 8 bases and J gave up 2 bases, with 14 bases separating them. Germline V CDR1 and CDR2: DFQATT, SNEGSKA (reference sequence). CDR3 sequence reads: CSSPGTFTDTQYF. Written as DNA, the CDR3 is TGCAGTTCACCCGGGACATTCACAGATACGCAGTATTTT.

This clonotype showed up many times. The V gene is TRBV7-2, the J gene TRBJ2-3, with D unresolved. The germline V gene has CDR1 SGHTA and CDR2 FQGNSA. V lost 5 bases, J lost 9 bases, and 18 bases lay in between. CDR3 length: 14 amino acids. The CDR3, as DNA: TGTGCCAGCAGCATAGACCTAAACGAAAGGACGCAGTATTTT. It yields the protein CASSIDLNERTQYF.

The chain employs TRBV12-3 or TRBV12-4 and TRBJ2-3; D is possibly TRBD1 or TRBD2 (5 bases each). Between the trimmed V and J ends, which lost 10 bases and 2 bases, there was a span of 19 bases. CDR3 length: 15 residues. CDR3 residues: CATSPRRGATDTQYF. DNA of the CDR3: TGTGCCACCAGCCCCCGTCGAGGGGCCACAGATACGCAGTATTTT.

About this clonotype: At one of its ends the junction is not consistent with the germline gene, which may arise from a read error. This chain links TRBV9 with TRBJ2-2; a possible D gene is TRBD1 (6 bases). CDR1 and CDR2 (germline): SGDLS, YYNGEE. The CDR3 sequence is 15 residues long. The CDR3 DNA reads as TGTGCCAGCAGCCCTCTGGGGGCGGACACCGGGGAGCGGTTTTTT. Translated: CASSPLGADTGERFF.

At least ten counts were recorded for this clonotype. The chain couples TRBV9 to TRBJ2-5, with a weak D call TRBD1 (6 bases). Germline lookup yields CDR1 SGDLS and CDR2 YYNGEE. Trimming pared 8 bases from V and 5 bases from J, leaving 22 bases between. The CDR3 has 15 residues. CDR3 sequence reads: CASKGEPKAMETQYF. CDR3 DNA sequence: TGTGCCAGTAAGGGGGAACCGAAGGCTATGGAGACCCAGTACTTC.

The table lists this clonotype with many counts. The chain recombines TRBV20-1 with TRBJ2-5; no reliable D call. Trimming pared 1 base from V and 2 bases from J, leaving 5 bases between. Germline V lookup: CDR1 DFQATT, CDR2 SNEGSKA (reference sequence). This CDR3 is 12 amino acids long. This CDR3 is CSARGQQETQYF. CDR3 DNA: TGCAGTGCTAGAGGTCAGCAAGAGACCCAGTACTTC.

For this clonotype: A far larger clone is off by one base, so a read error is likely. The J gene is TRBJ2-2, the V gene TRBV7-6; 9 bases fit TRBD1. CDR3 length equals 16 residues. In germline, CDR1 is SGHVS, CDR2 FNYEAQ. The CDR3 bases are TGTGCCAGCAGCTTACCGGACAGGGGCAACACCGAGGAGCTGTTTTTT. Its translation is CASSLPDRGNTEELFF.

This clonotype has at least ten counts. The CDR3 loop is CASSGTGMGQPQHF. As DNA, the CDR3 is TGTGCCAGCAGTGGAACAGGGATGGGTCAGCCCCAGCATTTT. The chain carries TRBV2 and TRBJ1-5; D possibly corresponds to TRBD1 (6 bases). Trimming took 4 bases from V and 6 from J, leaving 13 bases between them. There are 14 residues in the CDR3. Per the germline V gene, CDR1 is SNHLY and CDR2 is FYNNEI. Complete variable domain (other parts from reference TRBV2 and TRBJ1-5): EPEVTQTPSHQVTQMGQEVILRCVPISNHLYFYWYRQILGQKVEFLVSFYNNEISEKSEIFDDQFSVERPDGSNFTLKIRSTKLEDSAMYFCASSGTGMGQPQHFGDGTRLSIL.

The table lists this clonotype with many counts. The V and J genes are TRBV20-1 and TRBJ2-7; 8 bases are shared with TRBD2. J lost 1 base, V lost 3 bases, and 8 bases had no gene match. The CDR3 spans 15 residues. Germline CDR1 and CDR2: DFQATT and SNEGSKA (reference sequence). The DNA for the CDR3 is TGCAGTGCTAGCGGTACTAGCGGACTTTCCTACGAGCAGTACTTC. Encoded protein: CSASGTSGLSYEQYF.

This clonotype was observed at least ten times. The chain employs TRBV2 and TRBJ2-7; D perhaps matches TRBD1 (6 bases). V lost 8 bases and J 1 base, leaving 12 bases between the germline ends. CDR3 length: 13 residues. Per the germline V gene, CDR1 is SNHLY and CDR2 is FYNNEI. CDR3 loop: CASLSDRSYEQYF. CDR3 nucleotide sequence: TGTGCCAGCCTTTCCGACAGGTCCTACGAGCAGTACTTC. The entire variable domain, with the rest obtained from reference TRBV2 and TRBJ2-7, is as follows: EPEVTQTPSHQVTQMGQEVILRCVPISNHLYFYWYRQILGQKVEFLVSFYNNEISEKSEIFDDQFSVERPDGSNFTLKIRSTKLEDSAMYFCASLSDRSYEQYFGPGTRLTVT.

The DNA of the CDR3 is TGTGCCAGCAGCATCACTAGCGGGAGTGGCAATGAGCAGTTCTTC. It codes for CASSITSGSGNEQFF. The chain employs TRBV7-9 and TRBJ2-1, with TRBD2 matching 11 bases. Germline V lookup: CDR1 SEHNR, CDR2 FQNEAQ (reference sequence). V lost 5 bases, J lost 6 bases, and 6 bases stayed unmatched. The CDR3 contains 15 residues. The whole variable domain, remainder taken from reference TRBV7-9 and TRBJ2-1, is DTGVSQNPRHKITKRGQNVTFRCDPISEHNRLYWYRQTLGQGPEFLTYFQNEAQLEKSRLLSDRFSAERPKGSFSTLEIQRTEQGDSAMYLCASSITSGSGNEQFFGPGTRLTVL.

The V and J genes are TRBV3-1 and TRBJ2-7; 7 bases fit TRBD1. This CDR3 has 15 residues. Trimming removed 0 bases from V and 0 bases from J; junction bases left unmatched: 2. Germline V lookup: CDR1 LGHDT, CDR2 YNNKEL (reference sequence). The CDR3 region is CASSQEQGSSYEQYF. DNA of the CDR3: TGTGCCAGCAGCCAAGAACAGGGGAGCTCCTACGAGCAGTACTTC.